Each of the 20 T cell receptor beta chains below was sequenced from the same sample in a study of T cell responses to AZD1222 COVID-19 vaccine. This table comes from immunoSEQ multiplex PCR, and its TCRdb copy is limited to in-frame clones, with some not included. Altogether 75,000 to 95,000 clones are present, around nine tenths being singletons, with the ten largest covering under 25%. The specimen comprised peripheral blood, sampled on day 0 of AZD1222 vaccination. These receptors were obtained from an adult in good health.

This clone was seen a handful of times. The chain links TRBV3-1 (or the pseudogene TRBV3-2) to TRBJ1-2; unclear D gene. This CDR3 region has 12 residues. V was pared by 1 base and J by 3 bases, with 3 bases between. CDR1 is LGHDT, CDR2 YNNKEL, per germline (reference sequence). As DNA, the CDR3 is TGTGCCAGCAGCCAAGGTGACTATGGCTACACCTTC. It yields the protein CASSQGDYGYTF.

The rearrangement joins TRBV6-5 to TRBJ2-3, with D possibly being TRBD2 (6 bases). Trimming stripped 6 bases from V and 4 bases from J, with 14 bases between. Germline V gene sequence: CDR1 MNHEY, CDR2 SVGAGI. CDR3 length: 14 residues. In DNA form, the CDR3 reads TGTGCCAGCAGCCGCGGGACGGCATCAGATACGCAGTATTTT. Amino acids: CASSRGTASDTQYF.

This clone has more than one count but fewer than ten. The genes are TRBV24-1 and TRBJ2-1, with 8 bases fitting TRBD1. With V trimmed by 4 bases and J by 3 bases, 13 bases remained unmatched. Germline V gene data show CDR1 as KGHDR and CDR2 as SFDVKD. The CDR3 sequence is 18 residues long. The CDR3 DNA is TGTGCCACCAGTGACGATTACGCAGGACAGGGAGACTACAATGAGCAGTTCTTC. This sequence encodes CATSDDYAGQGDYNEQFF.

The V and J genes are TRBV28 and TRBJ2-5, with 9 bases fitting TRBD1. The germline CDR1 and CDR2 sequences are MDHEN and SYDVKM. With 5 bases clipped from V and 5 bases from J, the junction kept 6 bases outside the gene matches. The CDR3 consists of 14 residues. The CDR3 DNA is TGTGCCAGCAGTACACAGGGGGCCGGGGAGACCCAGTACTTC. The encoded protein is CASSTQGAGETQYF.

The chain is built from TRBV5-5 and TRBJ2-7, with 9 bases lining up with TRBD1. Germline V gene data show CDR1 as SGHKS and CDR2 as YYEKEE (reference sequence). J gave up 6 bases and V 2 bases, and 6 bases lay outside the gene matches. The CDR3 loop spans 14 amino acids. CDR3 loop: CASSFLTGGSEQYF. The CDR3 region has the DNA TGTGCCAGCAGCTTCTTAACAGGGGGCTCCGAGCAGTACTTC. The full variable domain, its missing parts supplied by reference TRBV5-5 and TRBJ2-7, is DAGVTQSPTHLIKTRGQQVTLRCSPISGHKSVSWYQQVLGQGPQFIFQYYEKEERGRGNFPDRFSARQFPNYSSELNVNALLLGDSALYLCASSFLTGGSEQYFGPGTRLTVT.

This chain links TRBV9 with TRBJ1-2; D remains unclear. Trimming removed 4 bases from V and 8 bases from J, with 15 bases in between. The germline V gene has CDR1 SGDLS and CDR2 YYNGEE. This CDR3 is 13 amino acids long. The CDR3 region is CASSPPRRAGYTF. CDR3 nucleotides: TGTGCCAGCAGCCCCCCCCGGCGGGCAGGCTACACCTTC.

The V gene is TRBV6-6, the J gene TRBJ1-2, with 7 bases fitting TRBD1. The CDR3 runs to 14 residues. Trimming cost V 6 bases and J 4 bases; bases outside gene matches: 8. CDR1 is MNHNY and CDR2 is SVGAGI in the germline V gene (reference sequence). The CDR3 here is CASSLPDRSYGYTF. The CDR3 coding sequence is TGTGCCAGCAGCCTCCCGGACAGGTCCTATGGCTACACCTTC.

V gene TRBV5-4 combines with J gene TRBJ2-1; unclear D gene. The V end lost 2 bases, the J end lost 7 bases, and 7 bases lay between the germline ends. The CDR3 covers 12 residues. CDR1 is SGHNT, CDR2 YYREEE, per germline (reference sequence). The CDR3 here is CASSFHSNEQFF. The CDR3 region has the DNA TGTGCCAGCAGCTTTCACAGTAATGAGCAGTTCTTC.

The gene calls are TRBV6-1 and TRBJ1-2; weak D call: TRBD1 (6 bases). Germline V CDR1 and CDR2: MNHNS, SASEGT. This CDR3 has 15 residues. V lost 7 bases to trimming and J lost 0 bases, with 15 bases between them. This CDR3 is CASTTGQRANYGYTF. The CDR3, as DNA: TGTGCCAGCACGACAGGCCAACGAGCTAACTATGGCTACACCTTC.

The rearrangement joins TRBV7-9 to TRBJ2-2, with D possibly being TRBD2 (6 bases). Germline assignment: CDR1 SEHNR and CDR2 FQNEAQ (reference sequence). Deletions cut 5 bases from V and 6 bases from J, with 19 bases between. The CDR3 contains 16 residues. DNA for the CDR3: TGTGCCAGCAGCCTATGGGTTGGAAGGGAGGCCGGGGAGCTGTTTTTT. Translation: CASSLWVGREAGELFF.

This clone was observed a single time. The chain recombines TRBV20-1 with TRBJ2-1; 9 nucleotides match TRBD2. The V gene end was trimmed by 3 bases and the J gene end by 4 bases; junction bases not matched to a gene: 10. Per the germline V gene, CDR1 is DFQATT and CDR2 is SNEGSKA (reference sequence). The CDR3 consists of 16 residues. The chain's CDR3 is CSASPDLTSGYNEQFF. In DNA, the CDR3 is TGCAGTGCTAGTCCAGACTTGACTAGCGGATACAATGAGCAGTTCTTC.

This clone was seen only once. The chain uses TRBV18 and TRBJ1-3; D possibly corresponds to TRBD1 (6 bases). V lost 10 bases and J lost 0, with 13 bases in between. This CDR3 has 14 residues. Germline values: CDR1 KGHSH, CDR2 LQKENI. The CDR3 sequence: CATTGQNSGNTIYF. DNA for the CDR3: TGTGCCACCACCGGACAGAACTCTGGAAACACCATATATTTT.

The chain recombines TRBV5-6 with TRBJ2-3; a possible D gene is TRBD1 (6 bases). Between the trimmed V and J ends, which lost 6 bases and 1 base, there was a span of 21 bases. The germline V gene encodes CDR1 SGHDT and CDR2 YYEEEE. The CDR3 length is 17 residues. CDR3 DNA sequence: TGTGCCAGCATCTTTGGGCCCTTGGGACACCGCACAGATACGCAGTATTTT. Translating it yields CASIFGPLGHRTDTQYF.

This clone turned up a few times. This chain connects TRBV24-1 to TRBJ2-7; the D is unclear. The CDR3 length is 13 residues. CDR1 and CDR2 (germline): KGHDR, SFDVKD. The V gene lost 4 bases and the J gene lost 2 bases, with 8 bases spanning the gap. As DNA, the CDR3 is TGTGCCACCAGTGACCCAGCCACCTACGAGCAGTACTTC. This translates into CATSDPATYEQYF.

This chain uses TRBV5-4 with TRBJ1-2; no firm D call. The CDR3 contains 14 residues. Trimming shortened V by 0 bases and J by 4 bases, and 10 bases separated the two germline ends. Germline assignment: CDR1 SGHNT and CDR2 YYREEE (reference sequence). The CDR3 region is CASSLAPEIYGYTF. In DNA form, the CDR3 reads TGTGCCAGCAGCTTGGCGCCAGAGATCTATGGCTACACCTTC.

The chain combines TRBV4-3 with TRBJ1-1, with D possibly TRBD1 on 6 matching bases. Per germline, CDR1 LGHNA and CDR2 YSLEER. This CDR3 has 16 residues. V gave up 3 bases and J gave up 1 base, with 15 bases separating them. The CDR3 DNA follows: TGCGCCAGCAGCCAGAGAACGGGACACCCGAACACTGAAGCTTTCTTT. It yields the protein CASSQRTGHPNTEAFF.

The chain's CDR3 is CASSLPGDYEQYF. The CDR3, as DNA: TGTGCCAGCAGCTTGCCAGGGGACTACGAGCAGTACTTC. The V call is TRBV5-5, the J call TRBJ2-7, with D maybe TRBD1 (6 bases). V was pared by 1 base and J by 3 bases, with 8 bases between. The length of the CDR3 is 13 residues. CDR1 SGHKS and CDR2 YYEKEE come from the germline V gene (reference sequence).

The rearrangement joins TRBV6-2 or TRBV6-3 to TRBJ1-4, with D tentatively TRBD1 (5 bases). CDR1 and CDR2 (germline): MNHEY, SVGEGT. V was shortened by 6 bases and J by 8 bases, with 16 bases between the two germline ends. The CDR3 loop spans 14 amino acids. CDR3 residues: CASSLPHNREKLFF. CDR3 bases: TGTGCCAGCAGCCTACCTCATAACAGGGAAAAACTGTTTTTT.

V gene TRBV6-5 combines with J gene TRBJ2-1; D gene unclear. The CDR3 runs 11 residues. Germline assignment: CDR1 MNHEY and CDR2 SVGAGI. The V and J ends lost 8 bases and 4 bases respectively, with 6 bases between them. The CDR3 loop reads CASRRYNEQFF. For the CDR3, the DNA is TGTGCCAGCCGGCGGTACAATGAGCAGTTCTTC.

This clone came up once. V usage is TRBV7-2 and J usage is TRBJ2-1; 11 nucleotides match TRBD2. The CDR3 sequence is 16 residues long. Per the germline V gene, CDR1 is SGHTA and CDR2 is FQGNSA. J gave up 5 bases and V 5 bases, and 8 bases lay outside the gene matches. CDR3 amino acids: CASSPSIAGGNNEQFF. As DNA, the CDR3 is TGTGCCAGCAGCCCCTCCATAGCGGGAGGGAACAATGAGCAGTTCTTC.